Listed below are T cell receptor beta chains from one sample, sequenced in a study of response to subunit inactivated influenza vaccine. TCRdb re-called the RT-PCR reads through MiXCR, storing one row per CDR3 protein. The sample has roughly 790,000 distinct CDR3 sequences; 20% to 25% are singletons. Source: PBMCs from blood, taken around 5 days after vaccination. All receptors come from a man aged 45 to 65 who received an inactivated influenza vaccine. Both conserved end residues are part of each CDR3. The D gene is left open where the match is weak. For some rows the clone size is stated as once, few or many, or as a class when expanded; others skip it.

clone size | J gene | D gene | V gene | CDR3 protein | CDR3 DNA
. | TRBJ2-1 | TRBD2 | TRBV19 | CASSIGRDYAEQFF | TGTGCCAGTAGTATAGGGCGGGACTACGCTGAGCAGTTCTTC
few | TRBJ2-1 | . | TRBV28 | CASTGAPGYNEQFF | TGTGCCAGCACGGGAGCGCCCGGCTACAATGAGCAGTTCTTC
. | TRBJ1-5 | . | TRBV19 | CASSIAAVNNQPQHF | TGTGCCAGTAGTATAGCGGCAGTGAACAATCAGCCCCAGCATTTT
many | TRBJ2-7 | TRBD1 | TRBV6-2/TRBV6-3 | CASISGTASYEQYF | TGTGCCAGCATTTCCGGGACAGCCTCCTACGAGCAGTACTTC
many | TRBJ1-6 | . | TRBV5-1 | CASSLEGNNSPLHF | TGCGCCAGCAGCTTGGAGGGGAATAATTCACCCCTCCACTTT
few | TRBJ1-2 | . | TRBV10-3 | CAISRGETYGYTF | TGTGCCATCAGTAGGGGGGAAACCTATGGCTACACCTTC
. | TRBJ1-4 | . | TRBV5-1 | CASSFGYRGANEKLFF | TGCGCCAGCAGCTTTGGTTATCGAGGTGCTAATGAAAAACTGTTTTTT
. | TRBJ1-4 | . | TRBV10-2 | CASSDHSRRINEKLFF | TGCGCCAGCAGTGATCATTCGCGGCGCATCAATGAAAAACTGTTTTTT
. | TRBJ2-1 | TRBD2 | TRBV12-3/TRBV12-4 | CASSSQIAGGYSEQFF | TGTGCCAGCAGTTCACAAATAGCGGGGGGTTACAGTGAGCAGTTCTTC
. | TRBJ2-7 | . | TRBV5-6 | CASSSDLWDGSSYEQYF | TGTGCCAGCAGCTCGGATCTTTGGGACGGAAGCTCCTACGAGCAGTACTTC
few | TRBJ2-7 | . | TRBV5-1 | CASDGERGGSPEQYF | TGCGCCAGCGACGGGGAAAGGGGGGGTTCCCCCGAGCAGTACTTC
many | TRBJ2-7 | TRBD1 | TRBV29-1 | CSVLTGAYEQYF | TGCAGCGTTCTGACAGGGGCCTACGAGCAGTACTTC